The 18 T cell receptor beta chains below were found in one sample sequenced in a study of shared clonotypes between healthy human individuals (dated by TCRdb to 2020 to 2022). Receptor libraries were prepared by the immunoSEQ multiplex PCR assay. Held by TCRdb, this immuneACCESS table contains in-frame sequences only and omits some clones. Under half of the omission traces to an unresolved V gene where checked; the cause of the rest is unknown. The sample table lists about 980,000 clones, approximately 80% of them with a count of one. The ten largest clones represent 1.5% of the sample. Sequencing was done on a sample of memory CD4+ T cells sorted from blood. The cell subset or site label of this sample denotes: CD45RA-negative fraction. Receptors originate from a man between 18 and 35 years old in good health.

This clone was counted a few times. The J gene is TRBJ1-3, the V gene TRBV7-2; D is unclear. Looked up from germline, CDR1 is SGHTA and CDR2 is FQGNSA. The V end lost 7 bases, the J end lost 4 bases, and 11 bases lay between the germline ends. The CDR3 is 13 residues long. The CDR3 loop reads CASTTVPGNTIYF. CDR3 nucleotides: TGTGCCAGCACCACCGTCCCCGGAAACACCATATATTTT.

J is TRBJ1-1 and V is TRBV25-1; D is undetermined. This CDR3 region has 13 residues. V dropped 8 bases and J dropped 6 bases, with 16 bases sitting between them. CDR1 is MGHDK and CDR2 is SYGVNS in the germline V gene. The CDR3 DNA sequence: TGTGCCAGCTCCGGCGGTATTATCGCTGAAGCTTTCTTT. Translated, it gives CASSGGIIAEAFF.

The rearrangement links TRBV18 to TRBJ2-1; 8 bases align to TRBD2. After removal of 5 bases from V and 1 base from J, the junction contained 4 bases not matched to a gene. The germline gives CDR1 KGHSH, CDR2 LQKENI. There are 15 residues in the CDR3. In DNA form, the CDR3 reads TGTGCCAGCTCAGATAGCGGGATGTCCTACAATGAGCAGTTCTTC. Residues: CASSDSGMSYNEQFF.

This clone has just one count. The genes are TRBV5-1 and TRBJ1-6, with D perhaps TRBD1 (6 bases). The germline V gene has CDR1 SGHRS and CDR2 YFSETQ. With 4 bases removed from V and 10 bases from J, the gap between germline ends came to 15 bases. This CDR3 spans 14 amino acids. The CDR3 here is CASSPEGGVSPLHF. The CDR3 DNA sequence: TGCGCCAGCAGCCCCGAGGGGGGAGTGTCACCCCTCCACTTT.

The chain recombines TRBV6-1 with TRBJ2-3; D not certain. V was trimmed by 6 bases and J by 2 bases, leaving 6 bases between them. Per germline, CDR1 MNHNS and CDR2 SASEGT. The CDR3 is 12 amino acids. For the CDR3, the DNA is TGTGCCAGCAGACAGACCACAGATACGCAGTATTTT. It codes for CASRQTTDTQYF.

This clone was counted a few times. The V gene is TRBV18, the J gene TRBJ1-4; D not resolved. V was shortened by 0 bases and J by 9 bases, with 11 bases between the two germline ends. The CDR3 has 14 amino acids. From germline, CDR1 is KGHSH and CDR2 LQKENI. CDR3 residues: CASSPPGFPKKLFF. The DNA of the CDR3 is TGTGCCAGCTCACCACCGGGGTTTCCAAAAAAACTGTTTTTT.

In its sample, this clone was seen once. This chain connects TRBV9 to TRBJ1-2, with 8 bases aligning to TRBD1. The CDR3 runs to 15 residues. V was pared by 3 bases and J by 6 bases, with 10 bases of the junction left unmatched. Looked up from germline, CDR1 is SGDLS and CDR2 is YYNGEE. The CDR3 here is CASSADDGTGHGYTF. CDR3 bases: TGTGCCAGCAGCGCGGATGATGGGACAGGCCATGGCTACACCTTC.

This clone was detected many times. This specimen includes other DNA sequences encoding the same CDR3. The rearrangement uses TRBV25-1 and TRBJ1-2; D not certain. The CDR3 is 15 residues long. CDR1 and CDR2 from the germline V gene are MGHDK and SYGVNS. Deletions cut 8 bases from V and 0 bases from J, with 16 bases between. CDR3 sequence: CASSAAWPSNYGYTF. The CDR3 nucleotides are TGTGCCAGCTCCGCCGCTTGGCCTTCTAACTATGGCTACACCTTC.

The chain employs TRBV7-2 and TRBJ2-1, with a possible D match to TRBD2 (5 bases). With 2 bases removed from V and 15 bases from J, the gap between germline ends came to 11 bases. Per the germline V gene, CDR1 is SGHTA and CDR2 is FQGNSA. The CDR3 totals 11 residues. The CDR3 here is CASSLIRRAFF. CDR3 in DNA: TGTGCCAGCAGCTTAATTAGGCGGGCGTTCTTC.

This clone appeared a single time. The CDR3 nucleotides are TGTGCCAGCTCATCTGACAGAACCCTCAATCAGCCCCAGCATTTT. Residues: CASSSDRTLNQPQHF. The chain joins TRBV18 to TRBJ1-5; possible D gene TRBD1, 5 bases. This CDR3 comprises 15 residues. Trimming removed 5 bases from V and 3 bases from J, with 14 bases in between. CDR1 is KGHSH and CDR2 is LQKENI in the germline V gene.

This clone was counted a single time. The rearrangement links TRBV18 to TRBJ1-2; tentative D call: TRBD1 (6 bases). The CDR3 runs to 16 residues. Germline-derived CDR1 and CDR2 are KGHSH and LQKENI. Trimming removed 3 bases from V and 3 bases from J, with 17 bases in between. The CDR3 sequence is CASSPQGRVNDYGYTF. Here the CDR3 DNA reads TGTGCCAGCTCACCTCAGGGGAGGGTCAACGACTATGGCTACACCTTC.

The rearrangement joins TRBV4-1 to TRBJ2-3, with D perhaps TRBD1 or TRBD2 (5 bases each). The germline V gene has CDR1 MGHRA and CDR2 YSYEKL. This CDR3 region has 14 residues. Trimming removed 2 bases at V and 2 bases at J, with 8 bases between. CDR3 sequence (DNA): TGCGCCAGCAGCCAACTCGGGACCACAGATACGCAGTATTTT. It yields the protein CASSQLGTTDTQYF.

This chain uses TRBV5-4 with TRBJ2-1; no clear D gene. V dropped 0 bases and J dropped 5 bases, with 6 bases sitting between them. The CDR3 sequence is 13 residues long. CDR1 is SGHNT and CDR2 is YYREEE in the germline V gene (reference sequence). In DNA form, the CDR3 reads TGTGCCAGCAGCTTGGTGTACGACAATGAGCAGTTCTTC. It codes for CASSLVYDNEQFF.

The chain uses TRBV18 and TRBJ2-3; TRBD1 matches at 8 bases. V trimming: 3 bases; J trimming: 4 bases; junction bases outside the gene matches: 12. The CDR3 covers 17 residues. Germline loops: CDR1 KGHSH, CDR2 LQKENI. The CDR3 DNA reads as TGTGCCAGCTCACCCAAACCTCTCCAGGGGGCATCAGATACGCAGTATTTT. This gives the protein CASSPKPLQGASDTQYF.

Concerning this clone: A read error may account for a junction end that differs from germline. This chain uses TRBV30 with TRBJ1-3, with TRBD1 matching 8 bases. CDR1 and CDR2 (germline): GTSNPN, SVGIG (reference sequence). There are 13 residues in the CDR3. The CDR3 DNA reads as TGTGCCTGGAGTGAAGACAGGGGAAGCACCATATATTTT. This codes for CAWSEDRGSTIYF.

This chain's CDR3 is CASSYPPGVYNSPLHF. DNA for the CDR3: TGTGCCAGCAGTTACCCACCCGGGGTATATAATTCACCCCTCCACTTT. This chain joins TRBV6-6 and TRBJ1-6; no definite D call. V dropped 2 bases and J dropped 4 bases, with 12 bases sitting between them. The CDR3 is 16 amino acids. In germline, CDR1 is MNHNY, CDR2 SVGAGI (reference sequence).

The J gene is TRBJ2-1, the V gene TRBV2; TRBD1 matches at 8 bases. The CDR3 length is 16 residues. The J segment lost 5 bases and the V segment lost 6 bases, leaving 12 bases of the junction unmatched. The germline CDR1 and CDR2 sequences are SNHLY and FYNNEI. CDR3 coding DNA: TGTGCCAGCAGGTCGACAGGGGTCGACTTAAACAATGAGCAGTTCTTC. Encoded protein: CASRSTGVDLNNEQFF. The full variable domain, its missing parts supplied by reference TRBV2 and TRBJ2-1, is EPEVTQTPSHQVTQMGQEVILRCVPISNHLYFYWYRQILGQKVEFLVSFYNNEISEKSEIFDDQFSVERPDGSNFTLKIRSTKLEDSAMYFCASRSTGVDLNNEQFFGPGTRLTVL.

The rearrangement joins TRBV12-5 to TRBJ2-2; D is unresolved. The CDR3 extends over 14 amino acids. CDR1 is LGHNT and CDR2 is FRNRAP in the germline V gene. The germline V and J ends were trimmed by 7 bases and 6 bases, with 15 bases remaining between them. In DNA, the CDR3 is TGTGCTAGTGCCCTCGACATCGCCGCCGGGGAGCTGTTTTTT. As protein: CASALDIAAGELFF.